The 17 T cell receptor beta chains below were found in one sample sequenced in a study of OX40 agonist ivuxolimab in advanced cancers. The table came from immunoSEQ multiplex PCR; TCRdb's copy has only in-frame clones and leaves some out. The sample shows approximately 58,000 clones, more than 75% of them seen only once. This specimen was CD4+ or CD8+ T cells sorted from blood, taken in a trial of the OX40 agonist ivuxolimab. These receptors all stem from an adult with an advanced solid tumor such as melanoma, head and neck, liver or kidney cancer.

The genes are TRBV7-9 and TRBJ2-5; possibly TRBD1 for D (6 bases). The J call is in doubt because the DNA end fits TRBJ2-7 better. The germline gives CDR1 SEHNR, CDR2 FQNEAQ (reference sequence). The CDR3 runs 14 residues. Here the CDR3 reads CASSRATGAYEQYF. CDR3 sequence (DNA): TGTGCCAGCAGCCGGGCGACAGGCGCCTACGAGCAGTACTTC.

This sequence joins TRBV7-9 and TRBJ2-2; D may be TRBD1 (6 bases). V lost 7 bases to trimming and J lost 6 bases, with 12 bases between them. Per the germline V gene, CDR1 is SEHNR and CDR2 is FQNEAQ (reference sequence). The CDR3 runs to 13 residues. The CDR3 DNA reads TGTGCCAGCACCGGGACATTCGCCGGGGAGCTGTTTTTT. As protein: CASTGTFAGELFF.

This chain connects TRBV30 to TRBJ2-1; the D call may be TRBD1 or TRBD2 (5 bases each). With 4 bases removed from V and 15 bases from J, the gap between germline ends came to 16 bases. CDR1 and CDR2 (germline): GTSNPN, SVGIG (reference sequence). The CDR3 contains 11 residues. In nucleotides, the CDR3 is TGTGCCTGGACTGGGGGTGGAGTTGCGTTCTTC. It yields the protein CAWTGGGVAFF.

The chain couples TRBV7-2 to TRBJ2-3; TRBD2 aligns across 9 bases. With V trimmed by 5 bases and J by 5 bases, 8 bases remained unmatched. Germline CDR1 is SGHTA and CDR2 is FQGNSA. This CDR3 comprises 15 residues. The CDR3: CASSPRGLAGDTQYF. CDR3 nucleotides: TGTGCCAGCAGCCCCCGGGGACTAGCTGGAGATACGCAGTATTTT.

The V call is TRBV5-1, the J call TRBJ1-3; maybe TRBD1 (5 bases). V lost 0 bases to trimming and J lost 4 bases, with 14 bases between them. The CDR3 has 16 residues. Per the germline V gene, CDR1 is SGHRS and CDR2 is YFSETQ. The CDR3 DNA sequence: TGCGCCAGCAGCTTGGCCGGGGCGGATCGAGGAAACACCATATATTTT. Its protein is CASSLAGADRGNTIYF.

This chain joins TRBV19 and TRBJ1-3, with a tentative D call TRBD1 (6 bases). In germline, CDR1 is LNHDA, CDR2 SQIVND (reference sequence). Trimming removed 5 bases at V and 5 bases at J, with 13 bases between. This CDR3 has 14 amino acids. CDR3 in amino acids: CASSLNRARNTIYF. Here the CDR3 DNA reads TGTGCCAGTAGTCTCAACAGGGCCCGAAACACCATATATTTT.

This chain connects TRBV5-4 to TRBJ2-7; TRBD1 aligns across 8 bases. Germline values: CDR1 SGHNT, CDR2 YYREEE (reference sequence). The CDR3 loop spans 14 amino acids. V was clipped by 2 bases and J by 11 bases; unmatched bases: 12. CDR3 in amino acids: CASSLPGQEKVKYF. CDR3 in DNA: TGTGCCAGCAGCTTACCGGGACAGGAGAAAGTTAAGTACTTC. The variable domain in full, completed from reference TRBV5-4 and TRBJ2-7, reads ETGVTQSPTHLIKTRGQQVTLRCSSQSGHNTVSWYQQALGQGPQFIFQYYREEENGRGNFPPRFSGLQFPNYSSELNVNALELDDSALYLCASSLPGQEKVKYFGPGTRLTVT.

V and J are TRBV29-1 and TRBJ2-3, with D hard to call. This CDR3 has 13 residues. V gave up 4 bases and J gave up 6 bases, with 14 bases separating them. Germline loops: CDR1 SQVTM, CDR2 ANQGSEA. The CDR3 bases are TGCAGCGTTGCTCTGGGGTTGGGGGATACGCAGTATTTT. The encoded protein is CSVALGLGDTQYF.

The V call is TRBV28, the J call TRBJ2-7; D is uncertain. Germline V CDR1 and CDR2: MDHEN, SYDVKM. The CDR3 runs 14 residues. Trimming removed 2 bases from V and 0 bases from J, with 8 bases in between. CDR3 sequence (DNA): TGTGCCAGCAGTTTAGAGGTGGGCTCCTACGAGCAGTACTTC. Translated, it gives CASSLEVGSYEQYF.

This clone was seen a single time. The V call is TRBV7-8, the J call TRBJ1-2; D unclear. The length of the CDR3 is 16 residues. V lost 2 bases to trimming and J lost 0 bases, with 13 bases between them. In germline, CDR1 is SGHVS, CDR2 FQNEAQ. As DNA, the CDR3 is TGTGCCAGCAGCTTAATCGCGTCGAGAACTAACTATGGCTACACCTTC. Translated, it gives CASSLIASRTNYGYTF.

The gene calls are TRBV19 and TRBJ2-1; D unresolved. This CDR3 region has 16 residues. The germline CDR1 and CDR2 sequences are LNHDA and SQIVND (reference sequence). Trimming stripped 4 bases from V and 5 bases from J, with 18 bases between. This CDR3 is CASSRPGATANNEQFF. In nucleotides, the CDR3 is TGTGCCAGTAGTAGGCCGGGTGCAACGGCTAACAATGAGCAGTTCTTC.

The CDR3 protein is CASSLEWVIASEKLFF. The CDR3 DNA sequence: TGTGCCAGCAGCTTAGAATGGGTCATAGCGAGTGAAAAACTGTTTTTT. This chain uses TRBV7-9 with TRBJ1-4; no clear D gene. V shed 1 base and J shed 7 bases, with 16 bases lying between them. The V gene's germline CDR1 is SEHNR and CDR2 FQNEAQ (reference sequence). This CDR3 is built from 16 residues.

The chain is built from TRBV6-6 and TRBJ2-2; D is perhaps TRBD1 (6 bases). The CDR3 totals 15 residues. The V end was cut by 6 bases, the J end by 7 bases, with 18 bases between. The germline V gene encodes CDR1 MNHNY and CDR2 SVGAGI (reference sequence). CDR3: CASRRRGSDFGELFF. CDR3 nucleotides: TGTGCCAGCAGGAGAAGGGGGAGTGATTTCGGGGAGCTGTTTTTT.

The chain uses TRBV5-1 and TRBJ2-1; maybe TRBD2 (6 bases). Germline V CDR1 and CDR2: SGHRS, YFSETQ. The CDR3 spans 14 residues. V lost 2 bases and J 5 bases, leaving 11 bases between the germline ends. Written as DNA, the CDR3 is TGCGCCAGCAGCTTCAGCGGGTGGGACAATGAGCAGTTCTTC. Amino acids: CASSFSGWDNEQFF.

This chain joins TRBV7-2 and TRBJ2-5; 12 nucleotides align to TRBD2. The last part of the DNA fits TRBJ2-7 better; the J call may be wrong. The length of the CDR3 is 15 residues. Looked up from germline, CDR1 is SGHTA and CDR2 is FQGNSA. The CDR3 bases are TGTGCCAGCAGCCTAGGACTAGCGGGGACTTACGAGCAGTACTTC. It specifies CASSLGLAGTYEQYF.

V is TRBV28 and J is TRBJ1-1, with D unclear. CDR3 length equals 13 residues. V was shortened by 9 bases and J by 5 bases, with 16 bases between the two germline ends. Per the germline V gene, CDR1 is MDHEN and CDR2 is SYDVKM. The chain's CDR3 is CASLRRETTEAFF. CDR3 DNA: TGTGCCAGTCTCAGGAGGGAAACTACTGAAGCTTTCTTT. Full variable domain (outside the CDR3, taken from reference TRBV28 and TRBJ1-1): DVKVTQSSRYLVKRTGEKVFLECVQDMDHENMFWYRQDPGLGLRLIYFSYDVKMKEKGDIPEGYSVSREKKERFSLILESASTNQTSMYLCASLRRETTEAFFGQGTRLTVV.

In its sample, this clone was seen a few times. V gene TRBV7-2 combines with J gene TRBJ2-3, with D perhaps given as TRBD1 or TRBD2 (5 bases each). CDR3 size: 15 residues. Per germline, CDR1 SGHTA and CDR2 FQGNSA. Trimming stripped 1 base from V and 1 base from J, with 9 bases between. CDR3 sequence reads: CASSLVMGGTDTQYF. For the CDR3, the DNA is TGTGCCAGCAGCTTAGTGATGGGGGGCACAGATACGCAGTATTTT. Full variable domain (missing parts from reference TRBV7-2 and TRBJ2-3): GAGVSQSPSNKVTEKGKDVELRCDPISGHTALYWYRQSLGQGLEFLIYFQGNSAPDKSGLPSDRFSAERTGGSVSTLTIQRTQQEDSAVYLCASSLVMGGTDTQYFGPGTRLTVL.